This T cell receptor (beta chain) was obtained from a study of cytomegalovirus exposure and HLA in healthy donors. Study-wide context: A previous analysis identified more than 100 million unique TCR beta sequences derived from 180 million or so T cells. Study outcomes and limitations: Diagnosis of cytomegalovirus status made by the classifier reportedly showed high specificity and sensitivity. Among the sequence variants, a highly shared cluster was likely an artifact of sequencing.

This clone has a single count. Its target is unknown. There are 17 residues in the CDR3. CDR1 is SGHVS and CDR2 is FNYEAQ in the germline V gene. Germline trimming cut 5 bases from V and 9 bases from J; bases unmatched to any gene: 17. 60 Vbeta and 13 Jbeta primers were used in PCR. Assay used: immunoSEQ multiplex PCR; TCRdb lists only in-frame clones, some missing. The table lists more than 130,000 clones, around three quarters of them singletons, with around 6.8% in the top ten. V is TRBV7-6 and J is TRBJ2-1, with 9 bases fitting TRBD2. The material sequenced was PBMCs. The origin of this receptor is a man aged 40-50 years in good health and CMV-seropositive. The CDR3: CASSPSTQRGALSEQFF. In DNA, the CDR3 is TGTGCCAGCAGCCCCTCCACGCAGCGGGGGGCCCTATCTGAGCAGTTCTTC.